This T cell receptor (beta chain) appears in the sequencing data of a study of T cell repertoires in cytomegalovirus infection. The CDR3 consists of 17 residues. Germline trimming cut 0 bases from V and 9 bases from J; bases unmatched to any gene: 8. From germline, CDR1 is SGHTA and CDR2 FQGNSA. A note on this clonotype: Its antigen is undetermined.

Findings and caveats of the study: Identification of carriers of CMV plus the relevant HLA was performed using cumulative public TCR beta family frequency.

A single record per CDR3 protein comes from TCRdb applying MiXCR to the reads. The sample shows about 250,000 distinct CDR3 sequences, about 15% of them seen only once. V is TRBV7-2 and J is TRBJ2-1; 13 nucleotides match TRBD2. The sequencing input was CD8+ T cells from PBMCs. This clonotype originated in a human donor in good health (CMV status not recorded). Some clones in this sample may be carry-over from other donors' samples. CDR3 amino acids: CASSLALGTSGAGEQFF. For the CDR3, the DNA is TGTGCCAGCAGCTTAGCACTCGGGACTAGCGGGGCCGGTGAGCAGTTCTTC.